Shown below are 20 T cell receptor beta chains from a single sample sequenced in a study of T-cell memory formation after mild COVID-19. TCRdb passed the 5' RACE reads through MiXCR, listing each CDR3 protein once. Among roughly 250,000 distinct CDR3 sequences, around 17% were seen once, and the ten largest hold roughly a fifth. The sample consisted of PBMCs or a T cell subset sorted from them (not recorded which). These receptors were taken from a young man who had mild COVID-19 (a few samples of this study predate the infection). Cell type and time point are not known.

This rearrangement joins TRBV4-1 to TRBJ1-1; D gene unclear. Germline-derived CDR1 and CDR2 are MGHRA and YSYEKL. Trimming removed 4 bases at V and 3 bases at J, with 24 bases between. The CDR3 consists of 18 residues. The CDR3 DNA reads TGCGCCAGCAGCCCCAGGTCAGCAAGGGTCCTCGCTGACACTGAAGCTTTCTTT. Translated: CASSPRSARVLADTEAFF.

The genes are TRBV29-1 and TRBJ1-1; no definite D call. The CDR3 has 10 amino acids. V was clipped by 6 bases and J by 5 bases, with 7 bases between them. Germline loops: CDR1 SQVTM, CDR2 ANQGSEA. CDR3 sequence (DNA): TGCAGCGTGGAGGAAACTGAAGCTTTCTTT. It specifies CSVEETEAFF.

The CDR3 region has the DNA TGCGCCAGCAGCTTGGCAGGGATACTCACCGGGGAGCTGTTTTTT. Its translation: CASSLAGILTGELFF. The chain couples TRBV5-1 to TRBJ2-2; a weak D match, TRBD1 (5 bases). Per the germline V gene, CDR1 is SGHRS and CDR2 is YFSETQ. This CDR3 has 15 residues. V lost 0 bases, J lost 4 bases, and 10 bases lay in between.

This clonotype was seen more than once but under ten times. The rearrangement uses TRBV29-1 and TRBJ2-5, with D hard to call. V lost 3 bases and J lost 5, with 10 bases in between. The CDR3 covers 12 residues. CDR1 is SQVTM, CDR2 ANQGSEA, per germline. For the CDR3, the DNA is TGCAGCGTTGAGCAGGTCCAGGAGACCCAGTACTTC. This sequence encodes CSVEQVQETQYF. The entire variable domain, with the rest obtained from reference TRBV29-1 and TRBJ2-5, is as follows: SAVISQKPSRDICQRGTSLTIQCQVDSQVTMMFWYRQQPGQSLTLIATANQGSEATYESGFVIDKFPISRPNLTFSTLTVSNMSPEDSSIYLCSVEQVQETQYFGPGTRLLVL.

This clonotype was counted only a few times. V is TRBV24-1 and J is TRBJ2-3, with TRBD1 matching over 7 bases. With 5 bases clipped from V and 7 bases from J, the junction kept 5 bases outside the gene matches. Germline CDR1 and CDR2: KGHDR and SFDVKD. The CDR3 has 13 amino acids. Here the CDR3 reads CATSGTGGNTQYF. The CDR3 DNA sequence: TGTGCCACCAGTGGGACAGGAGGAAATACGCAGTATTTT.

This clonotype occurred a few times. The chain links TRBV29-1 to TRBJ2-1; D is unclear. V was shortened by 4 bases and J by 1 base, with 8 bases between the two germline ends. The CDR3 is 13 amino acids. Germline lookup yields CDR1 SQVTM and CDR2 ANQGSEA. The CDR3 region has the DNA TGCAGCGTTGGCAACGGGTCCTACAATGAGCAGTTCTTC. Translating gives CSVGNGSYNEQFF.

This clonotype was observed a handful of times. The rearrangement links TRBV6-6 to TRBJ2-1; 9 positions match TRBD2. Per the germline V gene, CDR1 is MNHNY and CDR2 is SVGAGI (reference sequence). The length of the CDR3 is 14 residues. V lost 6 bases and J lost 3; bases outside the gene matches: 3. CDR3 bases: TGTGCCAGCAGCAAACTAGCGGGCTACAATGAGCAGTTCTTC. This translates into CASSKLAGYNEQFF.

The chain is built from TRBV6-4 and TRBJ2-1; 9 bases are a match to TRBD2. V lost 8 bases and J lost 5; bases outside the gene matches: 4. The CDR3 is made up of 13 amino acids. Looked up from germline, CDR1 is MRHNA and CDR2 is SNTAGT. The CDR3 spells CASSGTSHNEQFF. CDR3 bases: TGTGCCAGCTCCGGGACTAGCCACAATGAGCAGTTCTTC.

This chain joins TRBV5-1 and TRBJ1-1, with D possibly being TRBD1 (6 bases). Trimming took 0 bases from V and 4 from J, leaving 7 bases between them. Germline lookup yields CDR1 SGHRS and CDR2 YFSETQ. The CDR3 has 13 residues. The CDR3 nucleotides are TGCGCCAGCAGCTTGGCGGGGGCCACTGAAGCTTTCTTT. This codes for CASSLAGATEAFF. Supplemented by reference TRBV5-1 and TRBJ1-1, the full variable domain reads KAGVTQTPRYLIKTRGQQVTLSCSPISGHRSVSWYQQTPGQGLQFLFEYFSETQRNKGNFPGRFSGRQFSNSRSEMNVSTLELGDSALYLCASSLAGATEAFFGQGTRLTVV.

The rearrangement links TRBV4-3 to TRBJ1-5, with D perhaps TRBD1 (6 bases). Germline CDR1 reads LGHNA; CDR2 reads YSLEER. The ends were cut back, 0 bases at V and 10 bases at J, with 13 bases in the middle. This CDR3 has 14 residues. The CDR3 DNA follows: TGCGCCAGCAGCCAAGACAGGGGCGTCTTCCCCCAGCATTTT. Translated, it gives CASSQDRGVFPQHF.

The chain combines TRBV9 with TRBJ2-6; 9 bases are shared with TRBD1. V was pared by 0 bases and J by 2 bases, with 12 bases of the junction left unmatched. CDR1 and CDR2 from the germline V gene are SGDLS and YYNGEE. The CDR3 covers 20 residues. CDR3 sequence reads: CASSVAGLGTGFAGANVLTF. The CDR3 coding sequence is TGTGCCAGCAGCGTAGCAGGGTTGGGGACAGGGTTTGCTGGGGCCAACGTCCTGACTTTC.

The rearrangement uses TRBV30 and TRBJ2-6; no firm D call. CDR1 is GTSNPN and CDR2 is SVGIG in the germline V gene (reference sequence). CDR3 length: 14 residues. Trimming shortened V by 0 bases and J by 0 bases, and 3 bases separated the two germline ends. The CDR3: CAWSVSSGANVLTF. The CDR3 DNA is TGTGCCTGGAGTGTGAGCTCTGGGGCCAACGTCCTGACTTTC.

This clonotype was detected a few times. The J gene is TRBJ2-5, the V gene TRBV9; tentatively, D is TRBD2 (7 bases). V shed 1 base and J shed 1 base, with 17 bases lying between them. The CDR3 is 17 residues long. Per the germline V gene, CDR1 is SGDLS and CDR2 is YYNGEE. The CDR3 region is CASSVMGGAPSQETQYF. The DNA of the CDR3 is TGTGCCAGCAGCGTAATGGGGGGGGCCCCTTCCCAAGAGACCCAGTACTTC.

This rearrangement joins TRBV6-2 or TRBV6-3 to TRBJ1-5; TRBD1 matches 8 bases. V was clipped by 2 bases and J by 11 bases; unmatched bases: 14. CDR1 and CDR2 from the germline V gene are MNHEY and SVGEGT. The CDR3 has 16 amino acids. This chain's CDR3 is CASSYAIPGGDWSQHF. The CDR3 DNA sequence: TGTGCCAGCAGTTACGCCATCCCAGGGGGCGATTGGTCCCAGCATTTT.

This chain's CDR3 is CASSGDTTDTQYF. The CDR3 bases are TGTGCCAGCTCAGGGGACACGACAGATACGCAGTATTTT. V and J are TRBV18 and TRBJ2-3; possibly TRBD1 for D (6 bases). V lost 5 bases, J lost 3 bases, and 9 bases lay in between. Germline V gene data show CDR1 as KGHSH and CDR2 as LQKENI. This CDR3 has 13 amino acids.

This clonotype was recorded at least ten times. This chain links TRBV2 with TRBJ2-5; the match to TRBD2 covers 16 bases. V lost 6 bases to trimming and J lost 9 bases; unmatched junction nucleotides: 4. This CDR3 contains 14 residues. Germline values: CDR1 SNHLY, CDR2 FYNNEI. CDR3 coding DNA: TGTGCCAGCAGCCCCGGGACTAGCGGGGGGGCCCAGTACTTC. This codes for CASSPGTSGGAQYF.

There are many counts of this clonotype. This sequence joins TRBV20-1 and TRBJ2-2; D call uncertain. V shed 2 bases and J shed 5 bases, with 12 bases lying between them. Germline assignment: CDR1 DFQATT and CDR2 SNEGSKA (reference sequence). The CDR3 has 14 amino acids. The CDR3 loop reads CSARTTLGTGELFF. The CDR3 coding sequence is TGCAGTGCTAGAACTACGCTAGGGACCGGGGAGCTGTTTTTT.

The rearrangement uses TRBV5-1 and TRBJ1-1, with a tentative D call TRBD1 (5 bases). This CDR3 is built from 13 residues. Trimming left V 0 bases short and J 4 bases short, with 7 bases between. Germline V lookup: CDR1 SGHRS, CDR2 YFSETQ. CDR3 DNA: TGCGCCAGCAGCTTGGACGGGGCCACTGAAGCTTTCTTT. It translates to CASSLDGATEAFF.

The gene calls are TRBV29-1 and TRBJ2-7; D is uncertain. The germline V and J ends were trimmed by 3 bases and 1 base, with 10 bases remaining between them. Germline loops: CDR1 SQVTM, CDR2 ANQGSEA. This CDR3 has 13 amino acids. CDR3: CSVETGPSYEQYF. As DNA, the CDR3 is TGCAGCGTTGAGACCGGGCCTTCCTACGAGCAGTACTTC.

The chain is built from TRBV29-1 and TRBJ2-3; D remains unclear. Trimming shortened V by 6 bases and J by 4 bases, and 8 bases separated the two germline ends. The germline V gene encodes CDR1 SQVTM and CDR2 ANQGSEA. The CDR3 is 11 amino acids. The CDR3 coding sequence is TGCAGCGTGCCCCGGGCAGATACGCAGTATTTT. It translates to CSVPRADTQYF.